This TCR beta chain is from a study of identical twins. TCRdb reprocessed the 5' RACE reads with MiXCR, giving one entry per CDR3 protein. The table includes about 520,000 distinct CDR3 sequences, under 25% detected once. Donors uniformly comprised healthy Caucasians. This same sample was also part of a study on T cells expressing NK-cell markers. That paper states: An anti-gamma-delta TCR antibody restricted sorting to alpha-beta TCR T cells in several experiments.

The sequenced sample consisted of CD4+ T cells sorted from blood. The sequence was collected from a woman between 18 and 30 years old in good health.

The DNA for the CDR3 is TGCAGCGTTGGAAGCCGACTGAACACTGAAGCTTTCTTT. This translates into CSVGSRLNTEAFF. The genes are TRBV29-1 and TRBJ1-1; D gene ambiguous. Trimming took 4 bases from V and 0 from J, leaving 9 bases between them. The length of the CDR3 is 13 residues. Per the germline V gene, CDR1 is SQVTM and CDR2 is ANQGSEA.